This entry lists 28 T cell receptor beta chains sequenced from one sample in a study of blood T cell repertoires in COVID-19. TCRdb's table, derived via immunoSEQ multiplex PCR, lists solely in-frame clones and lacks some. The table lists 150,000 or so clones, about 85% of them singletons. Input material: peripheral blood. The receptors derive from a man aged 55-75 years with COVID-19, enrolled during active disease.

This clone turned up a few times. The gene calls are TRBV27 and TRBJ2-5; 9 bases match TRBD1. The V gene's germline CDR1 is MNHEY and CDR2 SMNVEV (reference sequence). The CDR3 runs 16 residues. Trimming cost V 3 bases and J 4 bases; bases outside gene matches: 9. CDR3 nucleotide sequence: TGTGCCAGCAGTTTTTCGGGACAGGGTCCGGGAGAGACCCAGTACTTC. Translated: CASSFSGQGPGETQYF.

V and J are TRBV7-6 and TRBJ1-4, with TRBD1 matching 11 bases. Trimming took 5 bases from V and 10 from J; bases not matched to a gene: 12. The germline V gene encodes CDR1 SGHVS and CDR2 FNYEAQ. The CDR3 consists of 16 residues. As DNA, the CDR3 is TGTGCCAGCAGCCAAGGACAGGGGGCTTCTTTTGGAAAACTGTTTTTT. Protein sequence: CASSQGQGASFGKLFF.

For this clone: The same CDR3 arises from other DNA sequences in this sample as well. The chain recombines TRBV5-1 with TRBJ2-3; D possibly corresponds to TRBD1 (5 bases). Germline V gene data show CDR1 as SGHRS and CDR2 as YFSETQ. The V end lost 0 bases, the J end lost 2 bases, and 10 bases lay between the germline ends. This CDR3 is built from 15 residues. The CDR3 loop reads CASSLGGSSTDTQYF. DNA for the CDR3: TGCGCCAGCAGCTTGGGGGGCAGTTCCACAGATACGCAGTATTTT.

The V and J genes are TRBV6-5 and TRBJ1-5, with 10 positions matching TRBD1. The CDR3 consists of 14 residues. The germline CDR1 and CDR2 sequences are MNHEY and SVGAGI. V trimming: 6 bases; J trimming: 3 bases; junction bases outside the gene matches: 2. CDR3 nucleotides: TGTGCCAGCAGGACAGGGGGCGACAATCAGCCCCAGCATTTT. Protein sequence: CASRTGGDNQPQHF.

This clone came up once. Here the CDR3 reads CASSYSRRTNQETQYF. CDR3 nucleotide sequence: TGTGCCAGCAGTTACTCGCGTCGGACAAACCAAGAGACCCAGTACTTC. This chain uses TRBV6-5 with TRBJ2-5; a possible D gene is TRBD1 (5 bases). Trimming cost V 0 bases and J 0 bases, with 11 bases left between them. The CDR3 extends over 16 amino acids. The V gene's germline CDR1 is MNHEY and CDR2 SVGAGI.

This clone appeared once. J is TRBJ2-1 and V is TRBV29-1; 12 nucleotides line up with TRBD1. The CDR3 has 16 amino acids. CDR1 and CDR2 (germline): SQVTM, ANQGSEA. Germline trimming cut 6 bases from V and 8 bases from J; bases unmatched to any gene: 14. For the CDR3, the DNA is TGCAGCGTCCGCGGACCGGGACAGGGGGCTATCGATGAGCAGTTCTTC. Translated, it gives CSVRGPGQGAIDEQFF.

This sequence joins TRBV18 and TRBJ1-3, with D hard to call. Trimming pared 3 bases from V and 0 bases from J, leaving 12 bases between. Per germline, CDR1 KGHSH and CDR2 LQKENI. This CDR3 is 16 amino acids long. CDR3 protein: CASSPNPPSSGNTIYF. The CDR3, as DNA: TGTGCCAGCTCACCTAATCCCCCGAGCTCTGGAAACACCATATATTTT.

J is TRBJ1-6 and V is TRBV10-3; tentative D call: TRBD1 (6 bases). Germline-derived CDR1 and CDR2 are ENHRY and SYGVKD. The V gene lost 0 bases and the J gene lost 5 bases, with 8 bases spanning the gap. The CDR3 runs to 15 residues. CDR3: CAISESSGDNSPLHF. For the CDR3, the DNA is TGTGCCATCAGTGAGTCTTCAGGGGATAATTCACCCCTCCACTTT.

V is TRBV6-5 and J is TRBJ1-1, with a possible D match to TRBD1 (5 bases). Trimming left V 8 bases short and J 1 base short, with 14 bases between. In germline, CDR1 is MNHEY, CDR2 SVGAGI. The CDR3 sequence is 14 residues long. The CDR3 DNA sequence: TGTGCCAGCGCAGGCTGGGGCGGGAACACTGAAGCTTTCTTT. This gives the protein CASAGWGGNTEAFF.

The chain links TRBV5-1 to TRBJ2-2; TRBD2 matches at 9 bases. Trimming removed 2 bases from V and 5 bases from J; junction bases left unmatched: 7. In germline, CDR1 is SGHRS, CDR2 YFSETQ. This CDR3 comprises 16 residues. The CDR3 here is CASSFTSGRGTGELFF. In nucleotides, the CDR3 is TGCGCCAGCAGCTTTACTAGCGGGCGTGGAACCGGGGAGCTGTTTTTT.

The chain has TRBV7-9 and TRBJ2-5, with 12 positions matching TRBD2. Germline loops: CDR1 SEHNR, CDR2 FQNEAQ (reference sequence). J gave up 13 bases and V 3 bases, and 18 bases lay outside the gene matches. The CDR3 has 17 amino acids. CDR3 sequence reads: CASSFSSSRTSGTHMYF. CDR3 DNA: TGTGCCAGCAGCTTCTCCTCCTCACGGACTAGCGGGACCCATATGTACTTC.

The rearrangement uses TRBV18 and TRBJ2-7; D is unclear. Germline V gene lookup returns CDR1 KGHSH and CDR2 LQKENI. The germline V and J ends were trimmed by 0 bases and 5 bases, with 8 bases remaining between them. There are 13 residues in the CDR3. This chain's CDR3 is CASSPPYMDEQYF. CDR3 DNA sequence: TGTGCCAGCTCACCACCTTACATGGACGAGCAGTACTTC.

The V and J genes are TRBV15 and TRBJ2-7; a weak D match, TRBD2 (6 bases). The CDR3 is made up of 14 amino acids. Between the trimmed V and J ends, which lost 3 bases and 3 bases, there was a span of 12 bases. Germline V lookup: CDR1 LNHNV, CDR2 YYDKDF (reference sequence). The CDR3 sequence is CATSRDSGYYEQYF. The CDR3 coding sequence is TGTGCCACCAGCAGGGATAGCGGTTACTACGAGCAGTACTTC.

V and J are TRBV14 and TRBJ2-3; maybe TRBD2 (5 bases). Trimming shortened V by 4 bases and J by 4 bases, and 18 bases separated the two germline ends. Per germline, CDR1 SGHDN and CDR2 FVKESK. This CDR3 is 16 amino acids long. The chain's CDR3 is CASSLRLAIGADTQYF. CDR3 coding DNA: TGTGCCAGCAGCCTGCGTCTAGCAATTGGGGCAGATACGCAGTATTTT.

The chain uses TRBV11-2 and TRBJ2-3; D perhaps matches TRBD2 (5 bases). CDR1 is SGHAT and CDR2 is FQNNGV in the germline V gene. V was pared by 8 bases and J by 2 bases, with 11 bases between. CDR3 length: 13 amino acids. The CDR3 DNA reads as TGTGCCAGCTCCACAGCGGTCACAGATACGCAGTATTTT. Encoded protein: CASSTAVTDTQYF.

The chain recombines TRBV4-2 with TRBJ2-1, with TRBD2 matching 10 bases. J was trimmed by 3 bases and V by 3 bases; bases with no gene match: 5. CDR3 length: 16 amino acids. Germline V CDR1 and CDR2: LGHNA, YNFKEQ. The CDR3 nucleotides are TGTGCCAGCAGCCAGATCGGGACTAGCGACTACAATGAGCAGTTCTTC. Protein product: CASSQIGTSDYNEQFF.

The CDR3 DNA is TGTGCCAGCGGATGGGCAGGGGGTGGCTACACCTTC. Its protein is CASGWAGGGYTF. The chain uses TRBV27 and TRBJ1-2; 7 nucleotides align to TRBD1. Per germline, CDR1 MNHEY and CDR2 SMNVEV (reference sequence). V lost 8 bases and J lost 7; bases outside the gene matches: 7. This CDR3 contains 12 residues.

The chain has TRBV5-6 and TRBJ1-6, with D maybe TRBD1 (6 bases). The CDR3 is made up of 14 amino acids. Trimming stripped 2 bases from V and 4 bases from J, with 7 bases between. Germline CDR1 SGHDT, CDR2 YYEEEE. CDR3 sequence: CASSFDRYNSPLHF. The CDR3, as DNA: TGTGCCAGCAGCTTCGACAGGTATAATTCACCCCTCCACTTT.

DNA of the CDR3: TGTGCCAGCAGCGGGTCAGCCGGGGGGACCCAGTACTTC. This encodes CASSGSAGGTQYF. The chain joins TRBV7-2 to TRBJ2-5; D perhaps matches TRBD2 (6 bases). This CDR3 contains 13 residues. The germline CDR1 and CDR2 sequences are SGHTA and FQGNSA. Trimming removed 5 bases from V and 7 bases from J, with 14 bases in between.

The chain is built from TRBV7-9 and TRBJ2-5, with 12 bases matching TRBD2. The CDR3 has 15 residues. The J segment lost 5 bases and the V segment lost 8 bases, leaving 9 bases of the junction unmatched. Germline-derived CDR1 and CDR2 are SEHNR and FQNEAQ (reference sequence). CDR3 residues: CASRRLAGAAETQYF. CDR3 bases: TGTGCCAGCCGCCGACTAGCGGGAGCGGCGGAGACCCAGTACTTC.

J is TRBJ2-1 and V is TRBV4-3; 11 bases line up with TRBD2. The CDR3 contains 13 residues. V was pared by 5 bases and J by 10 bases, with 4 bases of the junction left unmatched. Germline V CDR1 and CDR2: LGHNA, YSLEER. CDR3 sequence (DNA): TGCGCCAGCAGCTCGGCTAGCGGGGGGGAGCAGTTCTTC. This codes for CASSSASGGEQFF.

This rearrangement joins TRBV9 to TRBJ1-2; 9 bases fit TRBD1. Germline lookup yields CDR1 SGDLS and CDR2 YYNGEE. The CDR3 is made up of 14 amino acids. J gave up 6 bases and V 4 bases, and 7 bases lay outside the gene matches. This CDR3 reads CASSKTGTGNGYTF. Here the CDR3 DNA reads TGTGCCAGCAGCAAGACCGGGACAGGGAATGGCTACACCTTC.

The chain recombines TRBV19 with TRBJ2-2, with D possibly being TRBD1 (6 bases). The V gene's germline CDR1 is LNHDA and CDR2 SQIVND (reference sequence). Trimming pared 3 bases from V and 3 bases from J, leaving 11 bases between. The CDR3 has 15 residues. The CDR3 region has the DNA TGTGCCAGTAGTATGCAACAGGGATACACCGGGGAGCTGTTTTTT. Translating it yields CASSMQQGYTGELFF.

V usage is TRBV3-1 (or the pseudogene TRBV3-2) and J usage is TRBJ2-2, with D unclear. Trimming cost V 4 bases and J 7 bases, with 10 bases left between them. From germline, CDR1 is LGHDT and CDR2 YNNKEL (reference sequence). The CDR3 has 13 amino acids. The CDR3: CASSPGGFGELFF. Here the CDR3 DNA reads TGTGCCAGCAGCCCCGGCGGTTTCGGGGAGCTGTTTTTT.

V gene TRBV15 combines with J gene TRBJ1-6, with 9 bases aligning to TRBD1. The V gene end was trimmed by 1 base and the J gene end by 9 bases; junction bases not matched to a gene: 1. CDR1 LNHNV and CDR2 YYDKDF come from the germline V gene (reference sequence). The CDR3 is 14 residues long. CDR3 coding DNA: TGTGCCACCAGCAGAGGGACAGGGGTTTCACCCCTCCACTTT. It codes for CATSRGTGVSPLHF.

This chain uses TRBV11-3 with TRBJ2-2, with 7 positions matching TRBD2. The CDR3 has 15 amino acids. Germline V lookup: CDR1 SGHNT, CDR2 YENEEA. The trim removed 8 bases at V and 2 bases at J, leaving 8 bases unmatched. The DNA of the CDR3 is TGTGCCAGCCAGCTCTCTAGCGGAAACACCGGGGAGCTGTTTTTT. Its protein product is CASQLSSGNTGELFF.

V is TRBV7-9 and J is TRBJ1-4; possibly TRBD1 for D (5 bases). Germline loops: CDR1 SEHNR, CDR2 FQNEAQ (reference sequence). This CDR3 spans 12 amino acids. V lost 6 bases and J 4 bases, leaving 6 bases between the germline ends. This CDR3 is CASRQDNEKLFF. Written as DNA, the CDR3 is TGTGCCAGCAGACAGGATAATGAAAAACTGTTTTTT.

The chain couples TRBV7-9 to TRBJ2-2; a possible D gene is TRBD2 (5 bases). Germline values: CDR1 SEHNR, CDR2 FQNEAQ (reference sequence). The CDR3 spans 18 residues. Between the trimmed V and J ends, which lost 5 bases and 0 bases, there was a span of 19 bases. Here the CDR3 reads CASSAQYPGGTNTGELFF. CDR3 nucleotides: TGTGCCAGCAGCGCCCAATATCCCGGAGGTACGAACACCGGGGAGCTGTTTTTT.